These 31 T cell receptor beta chains were all obtained from the same sample, sequenced in a study of blood T cells in healthy people across ages. For the second PCR, which ran for 7 to 11 cycles, a sample-barcoded 5' primer and a J-beta primer mix were used. MiXCR, applied by TCRdb to the 5' RACE reads, yields one record per CDR3 protein. The sample yields roughly 2 million distinct CDR3 sequences, around half seen once. Input material: blood. Every receptor here comes from a middle-aged woman in good health.

The V gene is TRBV27, the J gene TRBJ1-2; 10 nucleotides agree with TRBD1. The germline V gene has CDR1 MNHEY and CDR2 SMNVEV (reference sequence). This CDR3 has 16 residues. Trimming at V came to 6 bases and at J to 7 bases, leaving 14 bases not matched to a gene. CDR3 in amino acids: CASRGDRGSAYGGYTF. DNA for the CDR3: TGTGCCAGCAGGGGGGACAGGGGTAGTGCCTATGGTGGCTACACCTTC.

The chain couples TRBV9 to TRBJ2-1; D is undetermined. CDR3 length equals 15 residues. Germline V gene sequence: CDR1 SGDLS, CDR2 YYNGEE. Trimming left V 2 bases short and J 4 bases short, with 13 bases between. The CDR3 sequence: CASSVRGFEYNEQFF. The CDR3 DNA sequence: TGTGCCAGCAGCGTCAGAGGCTTTGAATACAATGAGCAGTTCTTC. Using reference TRBV9 and TRBJ2-1 for the parts outside the CDR3, the full variable domain is DSGVTQTPKHLITATGQRVTLRCSPRSGDLSVYWYQQSLDQGLQFLIQYYNGEERAKGNILERFSAQQFPDLHSELNLSSLELGDSALYFCASSVRGFEYNEQFFGPGTRLTVL.

The J gene is TRBJ1-2, the V gene TRBV13, with D tentatively TRBD1 (5 bases). Between the trimmed V and J ends, which lost 2 bases and 1 base, there was a span of 11 bases. Per germline, CDR1 PRHDT and CDR2 FYEKMQ (reference sequence). This CDR3 is built from 15 residues. The CDR3 sequence: CASSLKGGVNYGYTF. In DNA form, the CDR3 reads TGTGCCAGCAGCTTAAAAGGAGGGGTTAACTATGGCTACACCTTC.

J is TRBJ2-7 and V is TRBV7-6; D is unresolved. This CDR3 is 16 amino acids long. Per germline, CDR1 SGHVS and CDR2 FNYEAQ. Trimming stripped 0 bases from V and 0 bases from J, with 12 bases between. The CDR3 here is CASSLAFPPASYEQYF. The CDR3 DNA reads as TGTGCCAGCAGCTTAGCGTTCCCCCCGGCCTCCTACGAGCAGTACTTC.

The chain combines TRBV20-1 with TRBJ2-7, with D hard to call. The DNA matches TRBJ2-5 better at its end, which makes the J call doubtful. The length of the CDR3 is 15 residues. Germline loops: CDR1 DFQATT, CDR2 SNEGSKA (reference sequence). CDR3 sequence (DNA): TGCAGTGCCCAGGTCTCCGGGCTCTTTCAAGAGACCCAGTACTTC. Residues: CSAQVSGLFQETQYF.

The gene calls are TRBV6-2 or TRBV6-3 and TRBJ2-5; either TRBD1 or TRBD2 may supply D (5 bases each). The CDR3 is 13 amino acids. Trimming removed 6 bases at V and 3 bases at J, with 11 bases between. CDR1 and CDR2 from the germline V gene are MNHEY and SVGEGT. The CDR3 spells CASSWDGEETQYF. DNA of the CDR3: TGTGCCAGCAGCTGGGACGGCGAAGAGACCCAGTACTTC.

This clonotype has only a few counts. The J gene is TRBJ1-2, the V gene TRBV10-3; 8 bases align to TRBD1. V was clipped by 7 bases and J by 8 bases; unmatched bases: 9. CDR3 size: 13 residues. Germline assignment: CDR1 ENHRY and CDR2 SYGVKD. CDR3 in amino acids: CAINNRGMRGYTF. In nucleotides, the CDR3 is TGTGCCATCAATAACAGGGGGATGAGGGGCTACACCTTC.

This chain connects TRBV20-1 to TRBJ1-2, with a weak D call TRBD1 (6 bases). Germline V gene data show CDR1 as DFQATT and CDR2 as SNEGSKA (reference sequence). Trimming removed 3 bases from V and 8 bases from J, with 13 bases in between. This CDR3 is built from 12 residues. CDR3 DNA sequence: TGCAGTGCTAGGTGGCCAGGGGAAGGCTACACCTTC. Translating it yields CSARWPGEGYTF.

The chain uses TRBV12-3 or TRBV12-4 and TRBJ1-2; D is unresolved. V shed 3 bases and J shed 6 bases, with 17 bases lying between them. CDR3 length: 15 residues. The CDR3 DNA sequence: TGTGCCAGCAGTTTTTATGTAGGACGATCTAATGGCTACACCTTC. Translating gives CASSFYVGRSNGYTF.

The chain links TRBV28 to TRBJ2-1, with no clear D. The CDR3 consists of 16 residues. The V end lost 4 bases, the J end lost 8 bases, and 21 bases lay between the germline ends. Germline lookup yields CDR1 MDHEN and CDR2 SYDVKM. The CDR3 region has the DNA TGTGCCAGCAGTTCAAACCGTCGGGTCCACAGCCATGAGCAGTTCTTC. Translating it yields CASSSNRRVHSHEQFF. The full variable domain, in which reference TRBV28 and TRBJ2-1 provide the parts outside the CDR3, is DVKVTQSSRYLVKRTGEKVFLECVQDMDHENMFWYRQDPGLGLRLIYFSYDVKMKEKGDIPEGYSVSREKKERFSLILESASTNQTSMYLCASSSNRRVHSHEQFFGPGTRLTVL.

A few counts support this clonotype. The chain uses TRBV7-8 and TRBJ2-5, with a tentative D call TRBD2 (5 bases). Per germline, CDR1 SGHVS and CDR2 FQNEAQ. The V and J ends lost 5 bases and 4 bases respectively, with 17 bases between them. The CDR3 has 15 amino acids. DNA for the CDR3: TGTGCCAGCAGCCCGGGGAGCCTGGGTGTAGAGACCCAGTACTTC. Translating gives CASSPGSLGVETQYF.

This clonotype was seen once. This sequence joins TRBV7-2 and TRBJ2-5, with 10 bases identical to TRBD2. Trimming took 2 bases from V and 4 from J; bases not matched to a gene: 13. CDR3 length equals 18 residues. The germline V gene encodes CDR1 SGHTA and CDR2 FQGNSA. Here the CDR3 reads CASSLRLAGASGRETQYF. The DNA of the CDR3 is TGTGCCAGCAGCTTACGCCTAGCGGGGGCTTCAGGACGAGAGACCCAGTACTTC.

The chain uses TRBV2 and TRBJ1-1; 7 nucleotides line up with TRBD1. The germline V gene has CDR1 SNHLY and CDR2 FYNNEI. The CDR3 has 13 amino acids. J gave up 0 bases and V 8 bases, and 3 bases lay outside the gene matches. This chain's CDR3 is CASLGTVNTEAFF. DNA for the CDR3: TGTGCCAGCCTAGGGACAGTGAACACTGAAGCTTTCTTT.

This clonotype was counted only a few times. CDR3 region: CAISVGTTSYEQYF. CDR3 DNA sequence: TGTGCCATCAGTGTAGGGACAACCTCCTACGAGCAGTACTTC. The chain couples TRBV10-3 to TRBJ2-7; D is perhaps TRBD1 (6 bases). Trimming took off 4 bases at V and 0 bases at J, with 10 bases between the two ends. This CDR3 has 14 amino acids. Germline V gene sequence: CDR1 ENHRY, CDR2 SYGVKD.

CDR3: CASRSSVYEQFF. DNA for the CDR3: TGTGCCAGCAGGTCCTCGGTCTATGAGCAGTTCTTC. The genes are TRBV3-1 and TRBJ2-1; D ambiguous. Germline V gene data show CDR1 as LGHDT and CDR2 as YNNKEL (reference sequence). The CDR3 totals 12 residues. V lost 6 bases and J 8 bases, leaving 11 bases between the germline ends.

The V call is TRBV15, the J call TRBJ2-4, with 8 positions matching TRBD1. TRBJ2-7 explains the end of the DNA better; the J call may be wrong. The CDR3 consists of 16 residues. The germline CDR1 and CDR2 sequences are LNHNV and YYDKDF (reference sequence). Written as DNA, the CDR3 is TGTGCCACCAGCAGTCTTTCAGGACAGGGTTTGCACGAGCAGTACTTC. This sequence encodes CATSSLSGQGLHEQYF.

The rearrangement joins TRBV28 to TRBJ1-4; 7 bases line up with TRBD1. This CDR3 spans 15 amino acids. Trimming removed 5 bases from V and 5 bases from J; junction bases left unmatched: 8. Germline CDR1 MDHEN, CDR2 SYDVKM. The CDR3 DNA reads as TGTGCCAGCAGTAGGGGGACAGCTAGGAATGAAAAACTGTTTTTT. It yields the protein CASSRGTARNEKLFF.

In its sample, this clonotype was seen once. The chain employs TRBV7-2 and TRBJ1-4; no firm D call. Trimming took off 5 bases at V and 2 bases at J, with 15 bases between the two ends. CDR1 and CDR2 (germline): SGHTA, FQGNSA. This CDR3 spans 16 amino acids. Here the CDR3 DNA reads TGTGCCAGCAGCCTAAGCGACAAAATGACTAATGAAAAACTGTTTTTT. Translation gives CASSLSDKMTNEKLFF.

The rearrangement joins TRBV27 to TRBJ2-3, with 7 positions matching TRBD1. The length of the CDR3 is 16 residues. V lost 6 bases and J lost 1; bases outside the gene matches: 10. Germline V CDR1 and CDR2: MNHEY, SMNVEV (reference sequence). DNA for the CDR3: TGTGCCAGCAGCTACCTTAGACAGGGCGGCACAGATACGCAGTATTTT. It encodes CASSYLRQGGTDTQYF.

This chain uses TRBV6-1 with TRBJ2-1, with D hard to call. Trimming took off 2 bases at V and 2 bases at J, with 16 bases between the two ends. Germline V gene sequence: CDR1 MNHNS, CDR2 SASEGT. The CDR3 has 17 residues. The CDR3 loop is CASSELPPGRPYNEQFF. CDR3 DNA sequence: TGTGCCAGCAGTGAACTCCCCCCGGGTCGACCCTACAATGAGCAGTTCTTC.

V is TRBV10-3 and J is TRBJ2-3; 11 nucleotides line up with TRBD2. Trimming cost V 6 bases and J 4 bases; bases outside gene matches: 6. The CDR3 covers 15 residues. Germline CDR1 ENHRY, CDR2 SYGVKD. The CDR3 bases are TGTGCCATCAGAAGTAGCGGGGGGGACCCAGATACGCAGTATTTT. Protein: CAIRSSGGDPDTQYF.

CDR3 protein: CASSLGQAGGDEKLFF. In DNA form, the CDR3 reads TGTGCCAGCAGTTTAGGCCAGGCCGGGGGGGATGAAAAACTGTTTTTT. The chain combines TRBV12-3 or TRBV12-4 with TRBJ1-4; tentative D call: TRBD1 (5 bases). The CDR3 sequence is 16 residues long. The ends were cut back, 1 base at V and 6 bases at J, with 15 bases in the middle.

Many counts were recorded for this clonotype. A single base separates this from a much larger clone, so it may be a read error. This sequence joins TRBV20-1 and TRBJ2-6; 7 bases align to TRBD2. Trimming took 3 bases from V and 0 from J; bases not matched to a gene: 5. Germline V gene data show CDR1 as DFQATT and CDR2 as SNEGSKA (reference sequence). CDR3 length: 16 residues. Here the CDR3 DNA reads TGCAGTGCTAGTATAGGGGAGGGCTCTGGGGCCAACGTCCTGACTTTC. Protein product: CSASIGEGSGANVLTF.

The chain couples TRBV3-1 to TRBJ2-5; D is unresolved. CDR1 LGHDT and CDR2 YNNKEL come from the germline V gene (reference sequence). The CDR3 length is 13 residues. Trimming stripped 0 bases from V and 11 bases from J, with 13 bases between. This CDR3 is CASSQDPYNEQYF. The CDR3 DNA reads TGTGCCAGCAGCCAAGACCCGTACAATGAGCAGTACTTC.

This clonotype was detected only a few times. The V and J genes are TRBV6-5 and TRBJ2-1, with D tentatively TRBD2 (5 bases). Germline-derived CDR1 and CDR2 are MNHEY and SVGAGI. The CDR3 length is 15 residues. With 0 bases removed from V and 8 bases from J, the gap between germline ends came to 14 bases. CDR3 residues: CASSYSLLGFYEQFF. DNA of the CDR3: TGTGCCAGCAGTTACTCGTTACTAGGTTTTTATGAGCAGTTCTTC.

The V call is TRBV20-1, the J call TRBJ1-3, with D tentatively TRBD1 (5 bases). CDR3 length: 16 amino acids. Germline V gene lookup returns CDR1 DFQATT and CDR2 SNEGSKA (reference sequence). The V end was cut by 3 bases, the J end by 3 bases, with 18 bases between. The CDR3 protein is CSASDSWTSVGNTIYF. The CDR3 DNA reads TGCAGTGCTAGCGACAGTTGGACTTCTGTTGGAAACACCATATATTTT.

The V gene is TRBV6-5, the J gene TRBJ2-1; 8 nucleotides align to TRBD2. This CDR3 comprises 16 residues. CDR1 is MNHEY, CDR2 SVGAGI, per germline. The V and J ends lost 2 bases and 2 bases, in that order; junction bases with no gene match: 5. The DNA for the CDR3 is TGTGCCAGCAGTTACGGAACCGGGGGGGCCTACAATGAGCAGTTCTTC. This translates into CASSYGTGGAYNEQFF.

This chain joins TRBV6-1 and TRBJ1-5, with D tentatively TRBD1 (5 bases). CDR1 is MNHNS and CDR2 is SASEGT in the germline V gene. CDR3 length: 15 residues. The ends were cut back, 6 bases at V and 3 bases at J, with 15 bases in the middle. The CDR3 DNA follows: TGTGCCAGCAGCGAACAGGAGGGGAACAATCAGCCCCAGCATTTT. The encoded protein is CASSEQEGNNQPQHF.

This clonotype was found a few times. This chain uses TRBV6-5 with TRBJ2-7, with D possibly TRBD2 on 6 matching bases. Per the germline V gene, CDR1 is MNHEY and CDR2 is SVGAGI. This CDR3 is 16 amino acids long. V gave up 0 bases and J gave up 7 bases, with 19 bases separating them. CDR3 loop: CASSYSLAGIYNEQYF. CDR3 coding DNA: TGTGCCAGCAGTTACTCCCTTGCGGGGATATACAATGAGCAGTACTTC.

The chain links TRBV28 to TRBJ1-2; D not resolved. The CDR3 totals 14 residues. Germline V gives CDR1 MDHEN, CDR2 SYDVKM. The V gene lost 2 bases and the J gene lost 2 bases, with 9 bases spanning the gap. CDR3 sequence reads: CASSLHVGNYGYTF. CDR3 bases: TGTGCCAGCAGTTTACATGTGGGCAACTATGGCTACACCTTC.

This clonotype was found a few times. The rearrangement links TRBV28 to TRBJ1-2; D gene uncertain. The CDR3 consists of 13 residues. Germline V lookup: CDR1 MDHEN, CDR2 SYDVKM. Trimming removed 6 bases at V and 3 bases at J, with 11 bases between. CDR3 residues: CASSPIQHYGYTF. The CDR3 region has the DNA TGTGCCAGCAGCCCTATACAGCACTATGGCTACACCTTC.